The rows below give T cell receptor beta chains drawn from one sample of a study of blood T cell repertoires in COVID-19. Repertoires were generated with immunoSEQ multiplex PCR, while TCRdb's copy carries only in-frame clones and drops some. The table has around 250,000 clones, around 81% seen once. The sample taken for sequencing was PBMCs or T cells enriched from blood (not recorded which). These receptors were obtained from a man aged 45-65 years who had recovered from COVID-19. Both conserved end residues are trimmed from each CDR3.

v_call	j_call	cdr3_aa
TRBV15	TRBJ1-3	ATSRGRSGGNTIY
TRBV20-1	TRBJ1-4	SASRSGQGTEKLF
TRBV10-2	TRBJ2-5	ASRELAGFETQY
TRBV10-2	TRBJ1-1	ASTQGNTEAF
TRBV4-3	TRBJ2-7	ASSEGQGGSYEQY
TRBV27	TRBJ1-5	ASSLRGGPQH
TRBV6-2/TRBV6-3	TRBJ2-2	ASSWTSGRTGELF
TRBV19	TRBJ2-3	ASSLRLGTGGGTDTQY
TRBV6-5	TRBJ2-7	ASSLFRDWSYEQY
TRBV9	TRBJ1-3	ASSVGTGVGNTIY
TRBV19	TRBJ1-5	ASSIGTGSNQPQH
TRBV5-6	TRBJ1-1	ASSLLQGSEAF
TRBV10-3	TRBJ1-1	AISEYGRNTEAF